The 23 T cell receptor beta chains below all came from one sample that was sequenced in a study of early T cells in non-severe SARS-CoV-2 infection. MiXCR was run by TCRdb on the 5' RACE reads, yielding one entry per CDR3 protein. The table has fewer than 95,000 distinct CDR3 sequences, approximately 16% seen once. This specimen consisted of whole blood, obtained at baseline. The receptors derive from an adult who was a healthcare worker with PCR-confirmed SARS-CoV-2 infection or an uninfected control (not recorded which).

Many counts were recorded for this clonotype. This chain links TRBV20-1 with TRBJ1-6; a weak D match, TRBD1 (6 bases). The V gene's germline CDR1 is DFQATT and CDR2 SNEGSKA (reference sequence). With 7 bases removed from V and 8 bases from J, the gap between germline ends came to 18 bases. CDR3 length equals 14 residues. The CDR3 DNA reads as TGCAGTGTTAGTGGGGGCGAGGGCCATTCACCCCTCCACTTT. Translating it yields CSVSGGEGHSPLHF.

The chain is built from TRBV7-9 and TRBJ2-5; no reliable D call. Trimming pared 2 bases from V and 0 bases from J, leaving 4 bases between. The germline gives CDR1 SEHNR, CDR2 FQNEAQ (reference sequence). This CDR3 has 13 amino acids. As DNA, the CDR3 is TGTGCCAGCAGCTTAAGCCACCAAGAGACCCAGTACTTC. This translates into CASSLSHQETQYF. Combining the CDR3 with reference TRBV7-9 and TRBJ2-5 gives the whole variable domain DTGVSQNPRHKITKRGQNVTFRCDPISEHNRLYWYRQTLGQGPEFLTYFQNEAQLEKSRLLSDRFSAERPKGSFSTLEIQRTEQGDSAMYLCASSLSHQETQYFGPGTRLLVL.

The V gene is TRBV7-9, the J gene TRBJ2-3, with D maybe TRBD1 (6 bases). V lost 6 bases, J lost 4 bases, and 14 bases lay in between. CDR1 and CDR2 from the germline V gene are SEHNR and FQNEAQ (reference sequence). There are 14 residues in the CDR3. Here the CDR3 DNA reads TGTGCCAGCAGTCCCAGGGGAGAAGCAGATACGCAGTATTTT. Protein sequence: CASSPRGEADTQYF.

This clonotype has only a few counts. The chain joins TRBV24-1 to TRBJ2-1; no clear D. Germline V gene sequence: CDR1 KGHDR, CDR2 SFDVKD. V lost 2 bases to trimming and J lost 9 bases, with 4 bases between them. CDR3 length: 11 residues. The DNA for the CDR3 is TGTGCCACCAGTGATTATGGTGAGCAGTTCTTC. It specifies CATSDYGEQFF.

This chain uses TRBV9 with TRBJ2-1; TRBD2 matches at 7 bases. The V and J ends lost 0 bases and 8 bases, in that order; junction bases with no gene match: 11. Germline CDR1 and CDR2: SGDLS and YYNGEE. This CDR3 comprises 16 residues. The CDR3 nucleotides are TGTGCCAGCAGCGTAGCTGGTGGCGGGAGCTATGATGAGCAGTTCTTC. It is translated as CASSVAGGGSYDEQFF.

Many counts were recorded for this clonotype. This chain links TRBV4-3 with TRBJ1-4; tentatively, D is TRBD1 (6 bases). The V end lost 5 bases, the J end lost 8 bases, and 15 bases lay between the germline ends. CDR1 is LGHNA and CDR2 is YSLEER in the germline V gene. The CDR3 has 14 residues. The CDR3 bases are TGCGCCAGCAGCAAACAGGGAGGGGACGAAAAACTGTTTTTT. This codes for CASSKQGGDEKLFF.

This clonotype was observed a few times. This chain uses TRBV28 with TRBJ1-1; no definite D call. CDR1 and CDR2 from the germline V gene are MDHEN and SYDVKM. The CDR3 is 11 residues long. V was cut by 2 bases and J by 6 bases, with 4 bases left in between. CDR3 sequence reads: CASSLDSEAFF. DNA for the CDR3: TGTGCCAGCAGTTTAGACTCTGAAGCTTTCTTT.

The chain combines TRBV7-9 with TRBJ2-7, with D maybe TRBD2 (6 bases). The germline gives CDR1 SEHNR, CDR2 FQNEAQ (reference sequence). V lost 5 bases, J lost 6 bases, and 11 bases lay in between. CDR3 length: 12 amino acids. Written as DNA, the CDR3 is TGTGCCAGCAGCGCGACTAGAGGCGAGCAGTACTTC. Its protein product is CASSATRGEQYF.

This chain uses TRBV10-3 with TRBJ2-3; 8 bases fit TRBD2. In germline, CDR1 is ENHRY, CDR2 SYGVKD. V lost 11 bases, J lost 6 bases, and 19 bases stayed unmatched. This CDR3 has 16 amino acids. CDR3 residues: CAHQYTLAGGSDTQYF. The DNA of the CDR3 is TGTGCCCATCAATATACCCTAGCGGGTGGCTCCGATACGCAGTATTTT.

The J gene is TRBJ1-3, the V gene TRBV15, with no clear D. V lost 0 bases, J lost 0 bases, and 6 bases lay in between. The length of the CDR3 is 15 residues. CDR1 is LNHNV, CDR2 YYDKDF, per germline (reference sequence). CDR3 in DNA: TGTGCCACCAGCAGAGATATGAGCTCTGGAAACACCATATATTTT. Translating it yields CATSRDMSSGNTIYF. The full variable domain, completed using reference TRBV15 and TRBJ1-3, is DAMVIQNPRYQVTQFGKPVTLSCSQTLNHNVMYWYQQKSSQAPKLLFHYYDKDFNNEADTPDNFQSRRPNTSFCFLDIRSPGLGDTAMYLCATSRDMSSGNTIYFGEGSWLTVV.

The chain joins TRBV12-3 or TRBV12-4 to TRBJ1-6, with D perhaps matching TRBD1 (6 bases). V gave up 8 bases and J gave up 6 bases, with 23 bases separating them. The length of the CDR3 is 17 residues. CDR3 residues: CASRNTRGGAPNSPLHF. CDR3 bases: TGTGCCAGCCGAAACACGCGTGGGGGCGCCCCTAATTCACCCCTCCACTTT.

This clonotype was counted only a few times. The rearrangement links TRBV28 to TRBJ2-7; 9 bases align to TRBD1. CDR3 length: 13 amino acids. V dropped 8 bases and J dropped 4; count of bases not matched to a gene: 6. Germline lookup yields CDR1 MDHEN and CDR2 SYDVKM. The chain's CDR3 is CASGPGQGYEQYF. DNA for the CDR3: TGTGCCAGCGGCCCGGGACAGGGTTACGAGCAGTACTTC.

The CDR3 sequence is CASSGVGGANVLTF. The CDR3 region has the DNA TGTGCCAGCAGCGGGGTTGGCGGGGCCAACGTCCTGACTTTC. V usage is TRBV12-3 or TRBV12-4 and J usage is TRBJ2-6; a possible D gene is TRBD2 (5 bases). Trimming removed 6 bases at V and 4 bases at J, with 10 bases between. The CDR3 sequence is 14 residues long.

This clonotype was detected a few times. This rearrangement joins TRBV6-6 to TRBJ2-1; 7 bases align to TRBD2. Per germline, CDR1 MNHNY and CDR2 SVGAGI (reference sequence). This CDR3 comprises 13 residues. The ends lost 7 bases at V and 6 bases at J; junction bases unmatched: 6. This CDR3 reads CASIPGLGNEQFF. CDR3 sequence (DNA): TGTGCCAGCATCCCAGGACTAGGCAATGAGCAGTTCTTC.

This sequence joins TRBV5-5 and TRBJ1-2; TRBD1 matches at 8 bases. This CDR3 region has 15 residues. Germline lookup yields CDR1 SGHKS and CDR2 YYEKEE (reference sequence). V lost 4 bases and J lost 6; bases outside the gene matches: 11. The CDR3 region is CASSDGTGGTHGYTF. As DNA, the CDR3 is TGTGCCAGCAGCGATGGGACAGGAGGCACCCATGGCTACACCTTC.

There are a few counts of this clonotype. V gene TRBV5-1 combines with J gene TRBJ2-7, with D possibly matching TRBD2 (5 bases). The CDR3 has 14 amino acids. CDR1 SGHRS and CDR2 YFSETQ come from the germline V gene. Deletions cut 4 bases from V and 4 bases from J, with 15 bases between. CDR3: CASSPRAREYEQYF. Here the CDR3 DNA reads TGCGCCAGCAGCCCCCGTGCCCGGGAATACGAGCAGTACTTC.

V gene TRBV7-2 combines with J gene TRBJ2-3; D not resolved. Per the germline V gene, CDR1 is SGHTA and CDR2 is FQGNSA. Between the trimmed V and J ends, which lost 7 bases and 0 bases, there was a span of 8 bases. This CDR3 has 13 amino acids. In DNA form, the CDR3 reads TGTGCCAGCACCCCAGGTAGCACAGATACGCAGTATTTT. Protein: CASTPGSTDTQYF. Full variable domain (missing parts from reference TRBV7-2 and TRBJ2-3): GAGVSQSPSNKVTEKGKDVELRCDPISGHTALYWYRQSLGQGLEFLIYFQGNSAPDKSGLPSDRFSAERTGGSVSTLTIQRTQQEDSAVYLCASTPGSTDTQYFGPGTRLTVL.

This clonotype was seen a single time. The J gene is TRBJ1-4, the V gene TRBV7-9; D is ambiguous. CDR1 is SEHNR, CDR2 FQNEAQ, per germline (reference sequence). CDR3 length equals 11 residues. The V end was cut by 2 bases, the J end by 8 bases, with 3 bases between. The CDR3 bases are TGTGCCAGCAGCTTAAAAGAAAAACTGTTTTTT. Translation: CASSLKEKLFF.

This clonotype was observed at least ten times. The chain joins TRBV21-1 to TRBJ1-5; the D call of TRBD1 is as the table states it, not checked on the DNA. TRBV21-1 corresponds to a pseudogene. The CDR3 totals 17 residues. CDR3 residues: CASKGGRAPVCNQPQHF. CDR3 nucleotide sequence: TGTGCCAGCAAAGGGGGCCGGGCCCCTGTTTGCAATCAGCCCCAGCATTTT.

The table lists this clonotype with a few counts. The chain recombines TRBV7-6 with TRBJ2-3, with 11 bases that match TRBD2. With 1 base clipped from V and 7 bases from J, the junction kept 4 bases outside the gene matches. The CDR3 consists of 15 residues. Per the germline V gene, CDR1 is SGHVS and CDR2 is FNYEAQ. CDR3 sequence (DNA): TGTGCCAGCAGCTTAGGGCCGACTAGCGGGAATACGCAGTATTTT. Its protein product is CASSLGPTSGNTQYF. Variable domain in full (rest from reference TRBV7-6 and TRBJ2-3): GAGVSQSPRYKVTKRGQDVALRCDPISGHVSLYWYRQALGQGPEFLTYFNYEAQQDKSGLPNDRFSAERPEGSISTLTIQRTEQRDSAMYRCASSLGPTSGNTQYFGPGTRLTVL.

The chain has TRBV7-2 and TRBJ2-3; TRBD2 aligns across 8 bases. The CDR3 extends over 15 amino acids. The germline CDR1 and CDR2 sequences are SGHTA and FQGNSA. The J segment lost 2 bases and the V segment lost 2 bases, leaving 3 bases of the junction unmatched. The DNA of the CDR3 is TGTGCCAGCAGCTTAACTAGCGGACTCACAGATACGCAGTATTTT. Its protein is CASSLTSGLTDTQYF.

This clonotype was counted many times. This sequence joins TRBV20-1 and TRBJ2-1; D uncertain. CDR1 and CDR2 (germline): DFQATT, SNEGSKA (reference sequence). V was pared by 0 bases and J by 1 base, with 7 bases between. The CDR3 runs to 14 residues. This CDR3 is CSARDSGSYNEQFF. Written as DNA, the CDR3 is TGCAGTGCTAGAGATTCCGGGTCCTACAATGAGCAGTTCTTC.

This chain connects TRBV20-1 to TRBJ2-7; 7 positions match TRBD1. The CDR3 spans 15 residues. Germline CDR1 and CDR2: DFQATT and SNEGSKA (reference sequence). Losses at the gene ends were 0 bases for V and 4 bases for J; bases not matched to a gene: 9. The CDR3 DNA follows: TGCAGTGCTAGAGATCATCAGGGGGACCCTTACGAGCAGTACTTC. Translation gives CSARDHQGDPYEQYF.